A selection of T cell receptor beta chains follows, all from one sample in a study of T cell responses to AZD1222 COVID-19 vaccine. Clones were sequenced by immunoSEQ multiplex PCR, and TCRdb holds only the in-frame ones, with some missing. The sample consists of 160,000 or so clones, approximately 90% of them appearing once. Sequenced material: peripheral blood, taken on day 0 of AZD1222 vaccination. These receptors were taken from an adult in good health. Each CDR3 is given with its conserved first and last residue. D genes are given only for firm matches. Size values are once, few and many counts, or a class for expanded clones, and some rows have none.

TRBV7-2	TRBJ2-2	NA	NA	CASSAFTGTRPGELFF	TGTGCCAGCAGCGCGTTTACGGGGACAAGACCCGGGGAGCTGTTTTTT
TRBV4-1	TRBJ1-1	TRBD1	once	CASSQYRGRYTEAFF	TGCGCCAGCAGCCAATACAGGGGGAGGTACACTGAAGCTTTCTTT
TRBV4-1	TRBJ1-1	NA	NA	CASSLGANTEAFF	TGCGCCAGCAGCCTCGGGGCCAACACTGAAGCTTTCTTT
TRBV12-3/TRBV12-4	TRBJ2-5	NA	once	CASRRTDPETQYF	TGTGCCAGCAGGCGGACAGACCCAGAGACCCAGTACTTC
TRBV2	TRBJ1-5	NA	NA	CASSELQGEVDQPQHF	TGTGCCAGCAGTGAGCTTCAGGGTGAGGTCGATCAGCCCCAGCATTTT
TRBV25-1	TRBJ1-1	NA	NA	CASSAQGEVAFF	TGTGCCAGCAGTGCCCAGGGAGAGGTAGCTTTCTTT
TRBV9	TRBJ2-1	TRBD2	NA	CASSGFTSGRSDNEQFF	TGTGCCAGCAGCGGATTTACTAGCGGGAGGTCGGATAATGAGCAGTTCTTC
TRBV19	TRBJ1-2	TRBD1	NA	CASGTQSGGYYGYTF	TGTGCCAGTGGCACCCAATCAGGGGGATATTATGGCTACACCTTC
TRBV9	TRBJ1-2	TRBD1	NA	CASSATGGATYGYTF	TGTGCCAGCAGCGCGACAGGGGGCGCGACGTATGGCTACACCTTC
TRBV7-9	TRBJ1-2	NA	NA	CASSSLGADSEYGYTF	TGTGCCAGCAGCTCACTCGGGGCGGATTCTGAATATGGCTACACCTTC
TRBV7-9	TRBJ2-7	NA	NA	CASARDSSYEQYF	TGTGCCAGCGCTCGGGACTCCTCCTACGAGCAGTACTTC
TRBV28	TRBJ2-5	NA	NA	CASSFGRETQYF	TGTGCCAGCAGTTTCGGTCGAGAGACCCAGTACTTC
TRBV19	TRBJ1-1	NA	NA	CASSIRVMNTEAFF	TGTGCCAGTAGTATCAGGGTGATGAACACTGAAGCTTTCTTT
TRBV4-3	TRBJ1-1	NA	NA	CASSQGSAEAFF	TGCGCCAGCAGCCAAGGTAGCGCTGAAGCTTTCTTT
TRBV28	TRBJ1-1	NA	NA	CASSLWTEAFF	TGTGCCAGCAGTTTATGGACTGAAGCTTTCTTT
TRBV7-9	TRBJ1-3	NA	few	CASSPSGNTIYF	TGTGCCAGCAGCCCGTCTGGAAACACCATATATTTT